Sequencing of this T cell receptor beta chain was carried out in a study of graft-versus-host responses after intestinal transplantation. For the study at large: Grafts were multivisceral, liver-intestinal, or isolated intestinal. For around three years after anti-thymocyte globulin induction, all recipients took tacrolimus and steroids. Study-wide results and limits: GvH clones were found in recipient marrow; some appeared first in ileum or blood.

Assay used: immunoSEQ multiplex PCR; TCRdb lists only in-frame clones, some missing. The table includes more than 65,000 clones, about 87% detected once. The CDR3 has 14 amino acids. The germline V gene has CDR1 SGHAT and CDR2 FQDESV (reference sequence). V dropped 5 bases and J dropped 5 bases, with 13 bases sitting between them. As concerns this clone: Its antigen is not known.

The rearrangement links TRBV11-1 to TRBJ2-1; the D gene is possibly TRBD1 (5 bases). Specimen: unstimulated CD4+ T cells sorted from spleen or lymph node cells, collected before transplant. The sequence was obtained from a human donor who was the organ donor for an intestinal transplant. Here the CDR3 reads CASSRGGINNEQFF. CDR3 DNA sequence: TGTGCCAGCAGCAGGGGCGGTATAAACAATGAGCAGTTCTTC.